These T cell receptor beta chains were read from a single sample in a study of shared clonotypes between healthy human individuals. Clones were sequenced by immunoSEQ multiplex PCR, and TCRdb holds only the in-frame ones, with some missing. The sample comprises 490,000 or so clones, approximately 79% of which are singletons, and about 12% rests with the top ten. Sequences were obtained from PBMCs. These receptors all come from a woman in her thirties or forties in good health. Some clones in this sample may be carry-over from other donors' samples. The CDR3 runs from the conserved cysteine through the conserved F or W. D genes are given only for firm matches. A clone size is listed for some rows: how often the clone was seen (once, few, many), or a class if it is expanded.

clone size	D gene	J gene	V gene	CDR3 protein	CDR3 DNA
NA	TRBD2	TRBJ2-3	TRBV11-2	CASSESSGRTGDTQYF	TGTGCCAGCAGCGAGTCAAGCGGGAGGACGGGAGATACGCAGTATTTT
NA	NA	TRBJ1-2	TRBV7-8	CASSLEDRANYGYTF	TGTGCCAGCAGCTTAGAGGACCGAGCTAACTATGGCTACACCTTC
NA	TRBD2	TRBJ2-1	TRBV11-2	CASSLPRTSGRAVNEQFF	TGTGCCAGCAGCTTACCCCGGACTAGCGGGAGGGCCGTTAATGAGCAGTTCTTC
NA	TRBD2	TRBJ2-3	TRBV30	CAWRGATSGSFTDTQYF	TGTGCCTGGAGAGGTGCGACTAGCGGGAGCTTCACGGATACGCAGTATTTT
NA	NA	TRBJ2-7	TRBV11-3	CASSPGAAYEQYF	TGTGCCAGCAGCCCAGGAGCAGCCTACGAGCAGTACTTC
NA	NA	TRBJ1-2	TRBV28	CASISSGIGYTF	TGTGCCAGCATTTCGTCAGGGATTGGCTACACCTTC
NA	TRBD1	TRBJ1-1	TRBV7-8	CASSLGAGQGRTEAFF	TGTGCCAGCAGCTTAGGGGCCGGACAGGGAAGAACTGAAGCTTTCTTT
NA	NA	TRBJ2-1	TRBV18	CASSIAGSYNEQFF	TGTGCCAGCTCAATTGCGGGAAGCTACAATGAGCAGTTCTTC
NA	NA	TRBJ1-4	TRBV5-1	CASSIEAFNEKLFF	TGCGCCAGCAGCATTGAGGCTTTTAATGAAAAACTGTTTTTT
NA	TRBD2	TRBJ2-3	TRBV11-2	CASSRLSGGTDTQYF	TGTGCCAGCAGCCGACTTTCGGGAGGGACAGATACGCAGTATTTT
NA	NA	TRBJ2-2	TRBV13	CASSLMTGELFF	TGTGCCAGCAGCTTAATGACCGGGGAGCTGTTTTTT
NA	NA	TRBJ2-7	TRBV5-1	CASSPGTTYEQYF	TGCGCCAGCAGCCCCGGGACCACCTACGAGCAGTACTTC
NA	TRBD2	TRBJ2-1	TRBV7-2	CASSLNSGGGPYNEQFF	TGTGCCAGCAGCTTAAATTCGGGGGGAGGGCCTTACAATGAGCAGTTCTTC
NA	TRBD2	TRBJ2-7	TRBV11-2	CASSLISGSSYEQYF	TGTGCCAGCAGCTTAATTAGCGGGAGCTCCTACGAGCAGTACTTC
NA	NA	TRBJ2-5	TRBV27	CASTRAWGMLETQYF	TGTGCCAGCACCCGGGCGTGGGGAATGTTGGAGACCCAGTACTTC
NA	NA	TRBJ2-1	TRBV20-1	CSARDYGEQFF	TGCAGTGCTAGAGACTACGGTGAGCAGTTCTTC
NA	TRBD1	TRBJ1-6	TRBV10-3	CAISAGTGYNSPLHF	TGTGCCATCAGCGCCGGGACAGGGTATAATTCACCCCTCCACTTT
NA	NA	TRBJ1-1	TRBV7-9	CASSFGGMNTEAFF	TGTGCCAGCAGCTTCGGGGGAATGAACACTGAAGCTTTCTTT
once	NA	TRBJ1-4	TRBV19	CASSDGNEKLFF	TGTGCCAGTAGCGACGGTAATGAAAAACTGTTTTTT
NA	NA	TRBJ2-7	TRBV28	CASSFGQGSYEQYF	TGTGCCAGCAGTTTCGGGCAGGGCTCCTACGAGCAGTACTTC
NA	TRBD1	TRBJ1-4	TRBV27	CASSSKWDRNEKLFF	TGTGCCAGCAGTTCAAAGTGGGACAGAAATGAAAAACTGTTTTTT
NA	TRBD2	TRBJ2-1	TRBV15	CATSRPIAGGYEQFF	TGTGCCACCAGCAGGCCTATAGCGGGAGGGTATGAGCAGTTCTTC
NA	TRBD2	TRBJ2-1	TRBV7-3	CASSFLAGVYNEQFF	TGTGCCAGCAGCTTCCTAGCGGGAGTATACAATGAGCAGTTCTTC
NA	TRBD1	TRBJ1-5	TRBV19	CASSPGTGRSNQPQHF	TGTGCCAGTAGTCCCGGGACAGGGCGAAGCAATCAGCCCCAGCATTTT
NA	TRBD2	TRBJ2-3	TRBV5-6	CASSLSPSGTDTQYF	TGTGCCAGCAGCTTGAGTCCTAGCGGGACAGATACGCAGTATTTT
NA	TRBD2	TRBJ2-7	TRBV29-1	CSVEPASGRYEQYF	TGCAGCGTTGAACCGGCTAGCGGGAGGTACGAGCAGTACTTC
NA	TRBD1	TRBJ2-1	TRBV14	CASSQSGQGFYNEQFF	TGTGCCAGCAGCCAGTCCGGACAGGGTTTTTACAATGAGCAGTTCTTC
NA	NA	TRBJ1-1	TRBV2	CASSEALRRDPNTEAFF	TGTGCCAGCAGTGAAGCGCTTCGCCGGGACCCTAACACTGAAGCTTTCTTT
NA	NA	TRBJ2-2	TRBV10-3	CAISETSGVTGELFF	TGTGCCATCAGTGAAACTTCGGGGGTCACCGGGGAGCTGTTTTTT
once	TRBD2	TRBJ2-2	TRBV7-3	CASSFRQGTRNGELFF	TGTGCCAGCAGCTTCCGACAAGGGACTAGGAACGGGGAGCTGTTTTTT
NA	TRBD1	TRBJ1-2	TRBV6-6	CASSHRGQGSGGYTF	TGTGCCAGCAGTCACAGAGGACAGGGGAGCGGGGGCTACACCTTC
NA	TRBD1	TRBJ1-3	TRBV30	CASLPGGPGNTIYF	TGTGCCTCATTACCAGGGGGCCCTGGAAACACCATATATTTT
NA	TRBD2	TRBJ2-4	TRBV6-1	CASSVLPGTSGKNIQYF	TGTGCCAGCAGTGTCCTTCCCGGGACTAGCGGTAAAAACATTCAGTACTTC
NA	NA	TRBJ1-4	TRBV9	CASSVEGNRREKLFF	TGTGCCAGCAGCGTAGAAGGGAACAGGAGGGAAAAACTGTTTTTT
NA	NA	TRBJ2-2	TRBV30	CAWTRLANTGELFF	TGTGCCTGGACCCGACTAGCGAACACCGGGGAGCTGTTTTTT
NA	NA	TRBJ2-2	TRBV9	CASSWSEADTGELFF	TGTGCCAGCAGCTGGAGTGAGGCGGACACCGGGGAGCTGTTTTTT
NA	NA	TRBJ1-1	TRBV5-4	CATPGGYNTEAFF	TGTGCCACCCCGGGGGGGTATAACACTGAAGCTTTCTTT
once	NA	TRBJ2-4	TRBV4-2	CASSHGGGTGKNIQYF	TGTGCCAGCAGCCACGGCGGAGGGACGGGCAAAAACATTCAGTACTTC
NA	NA	TRBJ1-1	TRBV20-1	CRPGGNTEAFF	TGCAGGCCTGGGGGGAACACTGAAGCTTTCTTT
NA	NA	TRBJ2-1	TRBV28	CASKSEFYNEQFF	TGTGCCAGCAAATCGGAGTTCTACAATGAGCAGTTCTTC
few	TRBD2	TRBJ2-7	TRBV10-2	CASSESSGSSYEQYF	TGCGCCAGCAGTGAGAGTAGCGGGAGCTCCTACGAGCAGTACTTC
once	NA	TRBJ2-1	TRBV28	CASRGWGANEQFF	TGTGCCAGCAGAGGTTGGGGAGCGAATGAGCAGTTCTTC
NA	NA	TRBJ2-5	TRBV11-2	CASSFGPTQETQYF	TGTGCCAGCAGCTTCGGACCCACGCAAGAGACCCAGTACTTC
NA	NA	TRBJ2-1	TRBV5-1	CASSQVEGRRHEQFF	TGCGCCAGCAGCCAAGTGGAGGGAAGGAGGCATGAGCAGTTCTTC
NA	TRBD2	TRBJ2-1	TRBV4-1	CASSPRGSVHEQFF	TGCGCCAGCAGCCCGCGGGGGTCGGTACATGAGCAGTTCTTC
NA	NA	TRBJ1-2	TRBV11-2	CASSLAGGSSYGYTF	TGTGCCAGCAGCTTAGCCGGAGGAAGTAGCTATGGCTACACCTTC
NA	NA	TRBJ2-7	TRBV18	CASSPTLGHPYEQYF	TGTGCCAGCTCACCAACTCTCGGACACCCCTACGAGCAGTACTTC
few	NA	TRBJ2-2	TRBV27	CASSLDAHGELFF	TGTGCCAGCAGTTTAGATGCCCACGGGGAGCTGTTTTTT
NA	NA	TRBJ2-3	TRBV5-1	CASSLPSTDTQYF	TGCGCCAGCAGCTTACCCTCCACAGATACGCAGTATTTT
NA	NA	TRBJ2-7	TRBV10-2	CASSDSASSYEQYF	TGCGCCAGCAGTGACAGTGCGAGCTCCTACGAGCAGTACTTC
NA	NA	TRBJ2-1	TRBV30	CAQSSYNGQFF	TGTGCTCAAAGCTCCTACAATGGGCAGTTCTTC
NA	NA	TRBJ2-3	TRBV30	CAWSQDSITDTQYF	TGTGCCTGGAGTCAGGACTCAATCACAGATACGCAGTATTTT
NA	NA	TRBJ2-3	TRBV29-1	CSALLVVGDTQYF	TGCAGCGCCTTACTAGTAGTAGGCGATACGCAGTATTTT
NA	NA	TRBJ2-5	TRBV30	CAWEGAETQYF	TGTGCCTGGGAGGGCGCGGAGACCCAGTACTTC
once	NA	TRBJ2-3	TRBV27	CASSLSRGGTDTQYF	TGTGCCAGCAGTTTATCGAGGGGGGGCACAGATACGCAGTATTTT
NA	TRBD2	TRBJ2-1	TRBV7-9	CASSAFPTSGPDNEQFF	TGTGCCAGCAGCGCCTTTCCCACTAGCGGACCAGACAATGAGCAGTTCTTC
few	NA	TRBJ2-3	TRBV7-6	CASSPRRGRASDTQYF	TGTGCCAGCAGCCCAAGGAGGGGGAGGGCCTCAGATACGCAGTATTTT
NA	NA	TRBJ2-2	TRBV7-9	CASSPRRGNTGELFF	TGTGCCAGCAGCCCGAGGCGGGGTAACACCGGGGAGCTGTTTTTT